A single sample is the source of the 14 T cell receptor beta chains below, sequenced in a study of blood T cell repertoires in COVID-19 (dated by TCRdb to about 2020). Preparation of the library involved the immunoSEQ multiplex PCR assay. TCRdb took over this immuneACCESS table, retaining in-frame rearrangements with V and J assigned. Such tables are incomplete; in checked studies, under half of the missing clones stem from an unresolved V gene, and the remainder is unexplained. Counted in this sample were 300,000 to 400,000 clones; 90% of them appeared once. About 4% of the sample lies in the top ten. Sequencing was carried out using PBMCs or T cells enriched from blood (not recorded which). The receptors derive from a woman aged 25-40 years who had been exposed to COVID-19.

This sequence joins TRBV7-2 and TRBJ2-1; D gene uncertain. Per germline, CDR1 SGHTA and CDR2 FQGNSA. V was pared by 6 bases and J by 0 bases, with 12 bases between. This CDR3 spans 15 amino acids. The chain's CDR3 is CASRPTETSYNEQFF. For the CDR3, the DNA is TGTGCCAGCAGACCCACAGAGACCTCCTACAATGAGCAGTTCTTC.

The V call is TRBV7-2, the J call TRBJ2-3; 7 nucleotides line up with TRBD1. There are 14 residues in the CDR3. V shed 4 bases, J shed 3 bases, and the junction held 4 bases outside the gene matches. In germline, CDR1 is SGHTA, CDR2 FQGNSA. Written as DNA, the CDR3 is TGTGCCAGCAGCTCGGGACAGACGACAGATACGCAGTATTTT. This translates into CASSSGQTTDTQYF. Together with reference TRBV7-2 and TRBJ2-3, the CDR3 gives the full variable domain: GAGVSQSPSNKVTEKGKDVELRCDPISGHTALYWYRQSLGQGLEFLIYFQGNSAPDKSGLPSDRFSAERTGGSVSTLTIQRTQQEDSAVYLCASSSGQTTDTQYFGPGTRLTVL.

A few counts support this clone. The V gene is TRBV3-1 (or the pseudogene TRBV3-2), the J gene TRBJ2-7; 8 bases fit TRBD2. The trim removed 2 bases at V and 0 bases at J, leaving 6 bases unmatched. Germline CDR1 LGHDT, CDR2 YNNKEL (reference sequence). The CDR3 covers 16 residues. The DNA of the CDR3 is TGTGCCAGCAGCCAAATAGCGGGGCGTAGCTCCTACGAGCAGTACTTC. Amino acid sequence: CASSQIAGRSSYEQYF.

The CDR3 region is CASSPTQGAYYGYTF. CDR3 DNA sequence: TGTGCCAGCAGCCCAACACAGGGGGCCTACTATGGCTACACCTTC. The chain uses TRBV5-4 and TRBJ1-2; 9 positions match TRBD1. Unmatched junction bases numbered 7, after V lost 4 bases and J lost 3 bases. This CDR3 region has 15 residues. The germline CDR1 and CDR2 sequences are SGHNT and YYREEE (reference sequence).

Notes on this clone: Other DNA sequences in this specimen translate into the identical CDR3. The chain carries TRBV6-5 and TRBJ1-5; 7 bases line up with TRBD1. The CDR3 has 14 amino acids. V was clipped by 6 bases and J by 4 bases; unmatched bases: 6. Germline assignment: CDR1 MNHEY and CDR2 SVGAGI. The CDR3 DNA reads as TGTGCCAGCAGGCGGACAGGAAGAAATCAGCCCCAGCATTTT. Translated, it gives CASRRTGRNQPQHF.

The rearrangement links TRBV6-5 to TRBJ2-1; maybe TRBD2 (5 bases). The germline CDR1 and CDR2 sequences are MNHEY and SVGAGI. This CDR3 is 14 amino acids long. V shed 7 bases and J shed 6 bases, with 16 bases lying between them. CDR3 DNA: TGTGCCAGCACCCCGGGTCGAGGAGGCAATGAGCAGTTCTTC. Residues: CASTPGRGGNEQFF.

This rearrangement joins TRBV7-8 to TRBJ2-7; TRBD2 matches at 7 bases. The CDR3 covers 16 residues. Germline CDR1 and CDR2: SGHVS and FQNEAQ. The V and J ends lost 7 bases and 0 bases, in that order; junction bases with no gene match: 12. This chain's CDR3 is CASKVGDYYNSYEQYF. CDR3 bases: TGTGCCAGCAAGGTGGGGGACTATTACAACTCCTACGAGCAGTACTTC. The variable domain in full, with the rest retrieved from reference TRBV7-8 and TRBJ2-7, is GAGVSQSPRYKVAKRGQDVALRCDPISGHVSLFWYQQALGQGPEFLTYFQNEAQLDKSGLPSDRFFAERPEGSVSTLKIQRTQQEDSAVYLCASKVGDYYNSYEQYFGPGTRLTVT.

The V and J genes are TRBV3-1 (or the pseudogene TRBV3-2) and TRBJ1-4; D call uncertain. Germline V gene lookup returns CDR1 LGHDT and CDR2 YNNKEL (reference sequence). The V gene lost 0 bases and the J gene lost 0 bases, with 8 bases spanning the gap. The CDR3 is 16 residues long. Written as DNA, the CDR3 is TGTGCCAGCAGCCAAGATCTGTCAGCAACTAATGAAAAACTGTTTTTT. It codes for CASSQDLSATNEKLFF.

This clone was recorded a few times. This rearrangement joins TRBV2 to TRBJ2-3; the match to TRBD2 covers 7 bases. The CDR3 is 14 amino acids. V was clipped by 8 bases and J by 2 bases; unmatched bases: 7. Germline-derived CDR1 and CDR2 are SNHLY and FYNNEI. The CDR3 sequence: CASGERGLTDTQYF. The CDR3 DNA is TGTGCCAGCGGAGAGCGGGGACTCACAGATACGCAGTATTTT. Full variable domain (rest looked up from reference TRBV2 and TRBJ2-3): EPEVTQTPSHQVTQMGQEVILRCVPISNHLYFYWYRQILGQKVEFLVSFYNNEISEKSEIFDDQFSVERPDGSNFTLKIRSTKLEDSAMYFCASGERGLTDTQYFGPGTRLTVL.

The V gene is TRBV18, the J gene TRBJ1-1; 7 bases align to TRBD1. J lost 2 bases, V lost 5 bases, and 8 bases had no gene match. Germline CDR1 is KGHSH and CDR2 is LQKENI. The CDR3 sequence is 15 residues long. CDR3 coding DNA: TGTGCCAGCTCAAGGGCAGGGGGGTCTAACACTGAAGCTTTCTTT. Translation: CASSRAGGSNTEAFF.

V is TRBV5-1 and J is TRBJ1-5; the D is unclear. CDR3 length: 16 residues. V was pared by 4 bases and J by 0 bases, with 14 bases between. CDR1 SGHRS and CDR2 YFSETQ come from the germline V gene. Here the CDR3 reads CASSPHGRDSNQPQHF. The CDR3 nucleotides read TGCGCCAGCAGCCCACACGGCCGGGATAGCAATCAGCCCCAGCATTTT.

A remark on this clone: The sample has other DNA sequences that encode this CDR3 too. V is TRBV6-5 and J is TRBJ1-2; TRBD1 matches 11 bases. V lost 2 bases, J lost 3 bases, and 2 bases stayed unmatched. This CDR3 contains 15 residues. Germline CDR1 reads MNHEY; CDR2 reads SVGAGI. CDR3 protein: CASSYGTGGDYGYTF. CDR3 DNA: TGTGCCAGCAGTTACGGGACAGGGGGTGACTATGGCTACACCTTC.

CDR3 amino acids: CASSDPLAGGQETQYF. In DNA, the CDR3 is TGTGCCAGCAGTGATCCGTTAGCGGGGGGTCAAGAGACCCAGTACTTC. This chain joins TRBV25-1 and TRBJ2-5; 10 bases fit TRBD2. Looked up from germline, CDR1 is MGHDK and CDR2 is SYGVNS. J gave up 2 bases and V 3 bases, and 6 bases lay outside the gene matches. This CDR3 has 16 amino acids.

The V gene is TRBV7-2, the J gene TRBJ1-2; D may be TRBD1 (5 bases). The CDR3 is 13 amino acids. Germline loops: CDR1 SGHTA, CDR2 FQGNSA. Between the trimmed V and J ends, which lost 0 bases and 7 bases, there was a span of 9 bases. CDR3 in amino acids: CASSLAVQGGYTF. The CDR3 nucleotides read TGTGCCAGCAGCTTAGCGGTCCAGGGTGGCTACACCTTC. The whole variable domain, remainder taken from reference TRBV7-2 and TRBJ1-2, is GAGVSQSPSNKVTEKGKDVELRCDPISGHTALYWYRQSLGQGLEFLIYFQGNSAPDKSGLPSDRFSAERTGGSVSTLTIQRTQQEDSAVYLCASSLAVQGGYTFGSGTRLTVV.